These 13 T cell receptor beta chains originate from one sample sequenced in a study of blood T cells in healthy people across ages. Sample-barcoded 5' priming and a J-beta primer mix drove a second PCR of 7 to 11 cycles. TCRdb recomputed calls from the 5' RACE reads with MiXCR, one row per CDR3 protein. The sample includes some 890,000 distinct CDR3 sequences, about 27% of them seen just once. The sample was also reused in another study, on T cells of mothers and their children.

Sequencing was done on a sample of blood. These receptors were collected from a woman aged 40 to 50 in good health.

The chain combines TRBV29-1 with TRBJ2-5, with D possibly TRBD1 on 8 matching bases. CDR3 length equals 15 residues. Germline loops: CDR1 SQVTM, CDR2 ANQGSEA. Trimming cost V 8 bases and J 0 bases, with 19 bases left between them. The CDR3, as DNA: TGCAGCTCACAGGGGGAGGGGGCGGACCAAGAGACCCAGTACTTC. Protein sequence: CSSQGEGADQETQYF.

Comment on this clonotype: A much larger clone lies a single base off, so this may be a read error. The chain has TRBV4-3 and TRBJ2-1; D unclear. Trimming left V 4 bases short and J 9 bases short, with 16 bases between. Germline V gene data show CDR1 as LGHNA and CDR2 as YSLEER. The CDR3 is 14 amino acids. CDR3 loop: CASSLVGTGSEQFF. CDR3 in DNA: TGCGCCAGCAGCCTCGTGGGCACGGGCAGTGAGCAGTTCTTC.

With respect to this clonotype: A read error may explain this, as a much larger clone is one base away. J is TRBJ1-2 and V is TRBV7-8; 7 positions match TRBD1. Germline CDR1 reads SGHVS; CDR2 reads FQNEAQ. This CDR3 is 15 amino acids long. V dropped 5 bases and J dropped 5; count of bases not matched to a gene: 11. CDR3 in amino acids: CASSKRGQGRYGYTF. CDR3 bases: TGTGCCAGCAGCAAAAGGGGGCAGGGCAGATATGGCTACACCTTC.

The rearrangement uses TRBV7-8 and TRBJ1-6, with 7 bases aligning to TRBD1. Germline loops: CDR1 SGHVS, CDR2 FQNEAQ. Germline trimming cut 4 bases from V and 6 bases from J; bases unmatched to any gene: 6. The CDR3 is 15 residues long. CDR3 loop: CASSWETGSNSPLHF. DNA for the CDR3: TGTGCCAGCAGCTGGGAGACAGGGAGTAATTCACCCCTCCACTTT.

This clonotype was detected many times. The gene calls are TRBV7-2 and TRBJ2-5, with TRBD2 as a possible D gene (5 bases). Gene TRBJ2-7 matches the end of the DNA better, so the J call may be wrong. Germline assignment: CDR1 SGHTA and CDR2 FQGNSA. The CDR3 extends over 14 amino acids. This chain's CDR3 is CASSQNFRRSEQYF. CDR3 nucleotides: TGTGCCAGCAGTCAGAATTTTAGGAGGAGCGAGCAGTACTTC.

The genes are TRBV7-8 and TRBJ2-3, with a tentative D call TRBD1 (6 bases). From germline, CDR1 is SGHVS and CDR2 FQNEAQ. The CDR3 sequence is 14 residues long. The V end lost 5 bases, the J end lost 4 bases, and 13 bases lay between the germline ends. Written as DNA, the CDR3 is TGTGCCAGCAGCATTAGGGGGACCCCAGATACGCAGTATTTT. Amino acid sequence: CASSIRGTPDTQYF.

This chain connects TRBV29-1 to TRBJ2-1, with D perhaps being TRBD1 or TRBD2 (5 bases each). The J call may be wrong; the DNA end is better matched by TRBJ2-7. This CDR3 spans 15 amino acids. Germline V lookup: CDR1 SQVTM, CDR2 ANQGSEA. CDR3 in amino acids: CSVPGPTSGFDEQYF. In nucleotides, the CDR3 is TGCAGCGTCCCGGGACCGACTTCAGGGTTCGACGAGCAGTACTTC.

V usage is TRBV5-1 and J usage is TRBJ1-5; D perhaps matches TRBD1 (6 bases). Per the germline V gene, CDR1 is SGHRS and CDR2 is YFSETQ. Trimming removed 3 bases from V and 0 bases from J, with 13 bases in between. This CDR3 has 16 residues. CDR3 amino acids: CASSWGGAGSNQPQHF. The CDR3 nucleotides are TGCGCCAGCAGCTGGGGGGGCGCGGGTAGCAATCAGCCCCAGCATTTT.

This sequence joins TRBV10-3 and TRBJ1-1; D unclear. V shed 2 bases and J shed 2 bases, with 6 bases lying between them. This CDR3 is built from 13 residues. Germline V gene data show CDR1 as ENHRY and CDR2 as SYGVKD. The DNA for the CDR3 is TGTGCCATCAGTGAGGCGCCCAACACTGAAGCTTTCTTT. This gives the protein CAISEAPNTEAFF.

The chain recombines TRBV25-1 with TRBJ2-2; 7 positions match TRBD1. Unmatched junction bases numbered 9, after V lost 6 bases and J lost 5 bases. Per germline, CDR1 MGHDK and CDR2 SYGVNS. CDR3 length: 15 residues. The CDR3 DNA sequence: TGTGCCAGCAGGTCGGGACAGATTAATACCGGGGAGCTGTTTTTT. Translating gives CASRSGQINTGELFF. Combining the CDR3 with reference TRBV25-1 and TRBJ2-2 gives the whole variable domain EADIYQTPRYLVIGTGKKITLECSQTMGHDKMYWYQQDPGMELHLIHYSYGVNSTEKGDLSSESTVSRIRTEHFPLTLESARPSHTSQYLCASRSGQINTGELFFGEGSRLTVL.

At least ten counts were recorded for this clonotype. The chain combines TRBV12-3 or TRBV12-4 with TRBJ1-6; 7 bases fit TRBD1. Trimming removed 3 bases from V and 5 bases from J; junction bases left unmatched: 1. This CDR3 region has 14 residues. The CDR3 coding sequence is TGTGCCAGCAGTTTGACAGGGAATAATTCACCCCTCCACTTT. Protein: CASSLTGNNSPLHF.

The gene calls are TRBV2 and TRBJ2-3; D is unclear. CDR3 length: 11 amino acids. CDR1 is SNHLY, CDR2 FYNNEI, per germline. The V gene lost 3 bases and the J gene lost 5 bases, with 3 bases spanning the gap. The CDR3 region has the DNA TGTGCCAGCAGTGAGAGAGATACGCAGTATTTT. Translation: CASSERDTQYF.

This chain connects TRBV28 to TRBJ1-1, with 7 bases matching TRBD1. The germline CDR1 and CDR2 sequences are MDHEN and SYDVKM. This CDR3 region has 14 residues. Unmatched junction bases numbered 9, after V lost 7 bases and J lost 4 bases. CDR3 in DNA: TGTGCCAGCAACAAAGGGGGCGCGAGCACTGAAGCTTTCTTT. This codes for CASNKGGASTEAFF.